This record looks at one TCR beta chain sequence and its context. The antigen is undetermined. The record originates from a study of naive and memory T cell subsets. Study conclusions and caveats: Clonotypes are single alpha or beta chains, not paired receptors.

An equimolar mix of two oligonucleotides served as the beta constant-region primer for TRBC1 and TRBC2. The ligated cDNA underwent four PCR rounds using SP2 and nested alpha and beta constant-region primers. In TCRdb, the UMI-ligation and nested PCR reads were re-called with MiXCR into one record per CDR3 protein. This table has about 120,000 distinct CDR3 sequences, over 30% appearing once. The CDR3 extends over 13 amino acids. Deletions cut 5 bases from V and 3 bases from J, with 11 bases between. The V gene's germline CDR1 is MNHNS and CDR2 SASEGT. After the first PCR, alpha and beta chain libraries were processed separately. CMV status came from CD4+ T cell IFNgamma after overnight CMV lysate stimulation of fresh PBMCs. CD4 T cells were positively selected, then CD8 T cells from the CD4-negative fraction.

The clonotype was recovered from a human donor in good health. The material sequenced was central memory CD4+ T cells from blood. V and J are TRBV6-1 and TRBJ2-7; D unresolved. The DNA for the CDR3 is TGTGCCAGCAGTAGGGCCTTTAACTACGAGCAGTACTTC. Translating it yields CASSRAFNYEQYF.